A selection of T cell receptor beta chains follows, all from one sample in a study of T cells in Graves' hyperthyroidism and ophthalmopathy. TCRdb analysed the multiplex PCR reads with MiXCR anew, one entry per CDR3 protein. Of more than 500,000 distinct CDR3 sequences in the sample, roughly 15% were seen once. Sequences were obtained from blood. These receptor sequences come from a woman in her forties with Graves' ophthalmopathy. Each CDR3 is given with its conserved first and last residue.

CDR3 length	V gene	J gene	CDR3 protein
13	TRBV29-1	TRBJ1-6	CSVVTDLDSPLHF
16	TRBV5-1	TRBJ2-5	CASSPGTSARQETQYF
14	TRBV19	TRBJ2-5	CASSRTGGQETQHF
18	TRBV12-5	TRBJ1-2	CASGLPSQGAFFNYGYTF
12	TRBV6-1	TRBJ2-1	CASSPDHNEQFF
15	TRBV6-1	TRBJ1-5	CASSRTDRAGQPQHF
15	TRBV12-3/TRBV12-4	TRBJ1-6	CASTYGGQGSSPLHF
13	TRBV28	TRBJ1-1	CASCRDWGTEAFF
15	TRBV20-1	TRBJ2-7	CSARDRLAGTYEQYF
12	TRBV12-3/TRBV12-4	TRBJ2-7	CASSLDTHEQYF
14	TRBV28	TRBJ1-2	CASSFSSGYEGYTF
15	TRBV12-3/TRBV12-4	TRBJ2-3	CASSGERASTDTQYF
11	TRBV24-1	TRBJ2-7	CATRVMNEQYF
15	TRBV19	TRBJ1-5	CASSIGDREEQPQHF
15	TRBV4-2	TRBJ1-2	CASSQVSGGDYGYTF
13	TRBV20-1	TRBJ2-7	CSAIRGRRYEQYF
14	TRBV12-3/TRBV12-4	TRBJ1-1	CASSLQGARAEAFF
16	TRBV6-2/TRBV6-3	TRBJ1-6	CASSPWEGQGNSPLHF
17	TRBV6-2/TRBV6-3	TRBJ2-7	CASSYGTSGSPYYEQYF
18	TRBV11-1	TRBJ2-5	CASSPRTSGALPQETQYF
14	TRBV11-3	TRBJ2-2	CASSPGLYTGELFF
16	TRBV6-1	TRBJ2-2	CASSEGRGRDTGELFF
17	TRBV6-5	TRBJ2-4	CASSSRTAPLAKNIQYF
14	TRBV27	TRBJ1-1	CASSFDGMNTEAFF
15	TRBV29-1	TRBJ2-7	CSVLGQGGSFYEQYF
12	TRBV20-1	TRBJ2-2	CSDGGRTGELFF
11	TRBV6-1	TRBJ1-2	CASSLYDGCTF
15	TRBV4-1	TRBJ2-7	CASSRLAGASGEQYF
14	TRBV6-1	TRBJ1-1	CASLSEGLGTEAFF
14	TRBV6-5	TRBJ2-7	CASRRSGAGYEQYF
14	TRBV6-1	TRBJ2-2	CASRNRVLTGELFF
13	TRBV30	TRBJ1-1	CAWRRNGGTEAFF
16	TRBV27	TRBJ1-1	CASSFRGGGGPLGAFF
19	TRBV12-5	TRBJ2-4	CASSLVLERGLRAKNIQYF
16	TRBV28	TRBJ1-2	CASSSYPRDGSYGYTF
16	TRBV6-2/TRBV6-3	TRBJ2-7	CASSHLDRRNSYEQYF
14	TRBV7-2	TRBJ2-7	CASSLATHSYEQYF
16	TRBV6-1	TRBJ1-6	CASRPTGVTYNSPLHF
13	TRBV28	TRBJ2-7	CASIRDRDYEQYF
15	TRBV6-2/TRBV6-3	TRBJ2-5	CASSYWGRSEETQYF
15	TRBV5-1	TRBJ2-7	CASSALQGGGYEQYF
13	TRBV6-1	TRBJ1-5	CASSKQEHQPQHF
16	TRBV28	TRBJ1-1	CASSVYSAPTSAEAFF
12	TRBV28	TRBJ2-7	CASEERDYEQYF
14	TRBV7-8	TRBJ2-5	CASSSTTGTETQYF
16	TRBV27	TRBJ2-7	CASSLSAWRSSYEQYF
15	TRBV20-1	TRBJ2-7	CSASTSAGEGYEQYF
14	TRBV30	TRBJ2-7	CAWNGGDSSYEQYF